The source of this TCR beta chain is a study of blood T cell repertoires in COVID-19. As for the study in general: COVID-19 samples from acute and convalescent phases originated in the United States, Italy and Spain. Sample material is recorded as cDNA or gDNA derived from T cells, B-cell-depleted T cells, or PBMCs.

Original analysis: Nucleated cell counts were estimated from reference gene primer amplification. Data came from immunoSEQ multiplex PCR; TCRdb stores just in-frame clones and leaves some out. That table furnishes V, J and clone size, whereas the DNA furnished D and trimming. The sample holds some 45,000 clones, 70% to 80% seen once. The CDR3 length is 14 residues. Germline V lookup: CDR1 ENHRY, CDR2 SYGVKD. J was trimmed by 7 bases and V by 7 bases; bases with no gene match: 9. The clonotype originates from a man between 65 and 85 years old with active or convalescent COVID-19. The sample taken for sequencing was peripheral blood. V gene TRBV10-3 combines with J gene TRBJ1-2; TRBD1 aligns across 10 bases. In DNA, the CDR3 is TGTGCCATCACCCCGGGACAGGGGTTCGGTGGCTACACCTTC. This encodes CAITPGQGFGGYTF.